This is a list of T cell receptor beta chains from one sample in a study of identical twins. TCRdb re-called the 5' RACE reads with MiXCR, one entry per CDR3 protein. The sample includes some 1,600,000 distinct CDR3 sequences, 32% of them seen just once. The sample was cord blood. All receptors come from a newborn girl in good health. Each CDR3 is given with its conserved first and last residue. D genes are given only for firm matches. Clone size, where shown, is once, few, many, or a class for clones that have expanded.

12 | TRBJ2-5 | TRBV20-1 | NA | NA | CSGSRGSETQYF | TGCAGCGGAAGTCGGGGCAGTGAGACCCAGTACTTC
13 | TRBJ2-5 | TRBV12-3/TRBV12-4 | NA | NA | CASRADSRGEQYF | TGTGCCAGCAGGGCGGACAGTCGAGGGGAGCAGTACTTC
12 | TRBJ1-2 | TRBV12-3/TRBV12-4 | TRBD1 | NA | CASRGQVDGYTF | TGTGCCAGCAGGGGACAGGTTGATGGCTACACCTTC
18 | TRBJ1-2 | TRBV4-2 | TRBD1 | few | CASSQVRLGTGGNYGYTF | TGTGCCAGCAGCCAAGTAAGGTTAGGGACAGGGGGCAACTATGGCTACACCTTC
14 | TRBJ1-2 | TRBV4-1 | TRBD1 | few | CASMKGAQGDGYTF | TGCGCCAGCATGAAGGGGGCCCAGGGAGATGGCTACACCTTC
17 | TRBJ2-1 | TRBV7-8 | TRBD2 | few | CASSLAGLAGPSNEQFF | TGTGCCAGCAGCTTAGCAGGACTAGCGGGCCCCTCCAATGAGCAGTTCTTC
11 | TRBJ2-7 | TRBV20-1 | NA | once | CSARQVHEQYF | TGCAGTGCTAGACAGGTCCACGAGCAGTACTTC
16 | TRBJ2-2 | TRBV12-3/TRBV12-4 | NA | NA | CASSLGSAGFPGELFF | TGTGCCAGCAGTTTGGGCTCAGCAGGGTTCCCCGGGGAGCTGTTTTTT
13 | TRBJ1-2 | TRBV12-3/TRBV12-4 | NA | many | CASSLRGLYGYTF | TGTGCCAGCAGTTTAAGGGGTCTCTATGGCTACACCTTC
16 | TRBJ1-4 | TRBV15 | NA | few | CATSRDRVPLWEKLFF | TGTGCCACCAGCAGAGATCGGGTCCCCCTTTGGGAAAAACTGTTTTTT
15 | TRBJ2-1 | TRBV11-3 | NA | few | CASSLGQGRDNEQFF | TGTGCCAGCAGCTTGGGGCAGGGAAGGGACAATGAGCAGTTCTTC
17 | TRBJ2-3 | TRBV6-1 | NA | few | CASSDDVDWDPPDTQYF | TGTGCCAGCAGTGATGATGTGGACTGGGACCCCCCAGATACGCAGTATTTT
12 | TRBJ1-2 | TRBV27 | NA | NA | CASRTGGVGYTF | TGTGCCAGCAGAACCGGGGGGGTTGGCTACACCTTC
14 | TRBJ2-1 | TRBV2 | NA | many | CASSVGQWGDEQFF | TGTGCCAGCAGTGTTGGTCAGTGGGGGGATGAGCAGTTCTTC
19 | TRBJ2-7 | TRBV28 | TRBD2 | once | CASSFPGTSGRARSYEQYF | TGTGCCAGCAGTTTCCCCGGGACTAGCGGGAGGGCCAGATCCTACGAGCAGTACTTC
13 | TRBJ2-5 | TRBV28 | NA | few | CASSFVWGETQYF | TGTGCCAGCAGTTTTGTGTGGGGAGAGACCCAGTACTTC
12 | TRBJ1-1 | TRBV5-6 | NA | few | CASSLSATEAFF | TGTGCCAGCAGCTTGTCGGCCACTGAAGCTTTCTTT
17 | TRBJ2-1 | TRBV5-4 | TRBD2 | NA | CASSSGLAASSYNEQFF | TGTGCCAGCAGTTCGGGACTAGCGGCCTCTTCCTACAATGAGCAGTTCTTC
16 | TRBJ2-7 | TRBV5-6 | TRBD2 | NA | CACSSKPSGRYYEQYF | TGTGCCTGCAGCTCCAAACCTAGCGGGAGGTATTACGAGCAGTACTTC
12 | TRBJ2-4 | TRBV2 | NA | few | CASSETGNIQYF | TGTGCCAGCAGTGAAACGGGGAACATTCAGTACTTC
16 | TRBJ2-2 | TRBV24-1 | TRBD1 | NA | CATSDFRTGITGELFF | TGTGCCACCAGTGATTTTCGGACAGGGATAACCGGGGAGCTGTTTTTT
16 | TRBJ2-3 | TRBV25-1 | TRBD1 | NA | CASGEDRGLGTDTQYF | TGTGCCAGCGGGGAGGACAGGGGCCTAGGCACAGATACGCAGTATTTT
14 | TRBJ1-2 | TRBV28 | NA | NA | CASSLLGGNGGYTF | TGTGCCAGCAGTTTACTGGGGGGCAATGGTGGCTACACCTTC
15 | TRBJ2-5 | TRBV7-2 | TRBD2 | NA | CATVTGTSGYNEQYF | TGTGCCACGGTGACCGGGACTAGCGGCTACAATGAGCAGTACTTC
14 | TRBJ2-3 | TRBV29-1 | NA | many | CSVEDRTSTDTQYF | TGCAGCGTTGAAGATCGGACTAGCACAGATACGCAGTATTTT
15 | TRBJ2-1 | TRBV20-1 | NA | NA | CSAPDKGGSYNEQFF | TGCAGTGCACCGGACAAGGGAGGCTCCTACAATGAGCAGTTCTTC
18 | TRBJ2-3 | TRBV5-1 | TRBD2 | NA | CASSLAQTLAGEVDTQYF | TGCGCCAGCAGCTTGGCGCAGACTTTAGCGGGGGAGGTAGATACGCAGTATTTT